These 7 T cell receptor beta chains originate from one sample sequenced in a study of CD8+ T cells in alopecia areata. Sequencing relied on a cDNA template that was reverse transcribed from extracted RNA. Some clones are missing from TCRdb's copy, which holds only in-frame ones; the method was immunoSEQ multiplex PCR. The sample lists roughly 32,000 clones; less than 65% were seen once. Sequencing was performed on NKG2D-high CD8+ T cells sorted from blood. The origin of the receptors is a human donor with alopecia areata.

The J gene is TRBJ2-1, the V gene TRBV30; TRBD2 might be the D (6 bases). CDR1 and CDR2 (germline): GTSNPN, SVGIG (reference sequence). Trimming took 3 bases from V and 7 from J, leaving 10 bases between them. This CDR3 is 12 amino acids long. Written as DNA, the CDR3 is TGTGCCTGGAGCCCCCTAGCGAATGAGCAGTTCTTC. Amino acid sequence: CAWSPLANEQFF.

The genes are TRBV5-1 and TRBJ2-2, with D possibly being TRBD2 (5 bases). V was shortened by 5 bases and J by 5 bases, with 25 bases between the two germline ends. The germline V gene has CDR1 SGHRS and CDR2 YFSETQ. The CDR3 totals 18 residues. CDR3 loop: CASRNEGTHMSGTGELFF. In DNA, the CDR3 is TGCGCCAGCAGGAACGAGGGTACACACATGTCGGGGACCGGGGAGCTGTTTTTT.

The V and J genes are TRBV29-1 and TRBJ1-3; tentative D call: TRBD1 (6 bases). The CDR3 has 14 residues. The V end lost 4 bases, the J end lost 3 bases, and 13 bases lay between the germline ends. CDR1 is SQVTM and CDR2 is ANQGSEA in the germline V gene. CDR3 DNA: TGCAGCGTTGTGGGGGGGCTCTATGGAAACACCATATATTTT. Its protein product is CSVVGGLYGNTIYF.

This clone appeared a few times. The chain is built from TRBV9 and TRBJ2-1; 9 bases agree with TRBD1. Germline loops: CDR1 SGDLS, CDR2 YYNGEE. The CDR3 loop spans 17 amino acids. Germline trimming cut 4 bases from V and 4 bases from J; bases unmatched to any gene: 12. CDR3 sequence reads: CASSFNPGQGSYNEQFF. The CDR3 DNA reads as TGTGCCAGCAGCTTCAACCCGGGACAGGGAAGTTACAATGAGCAGTTCTTC.

This clone showed up just a few times. The chain links TRBV29-1 to TRBJ2-7; a weak D match, TRBD2 (5 bases). Germline V CDR1 and CDR2: SQVTM, ANQGSEA. V was shortened by 3 bases and J by 3 bases, with 9 bases between the two germline ends. CDR3 size: 12 residues. The CDR3 region is CSVELEGYEQYF. Here the CDR3 DNA reads TGCAGCGTTGAGCTTGAGGGCTACGAGCAGTACTTC.

This chain links TRBV30 with TRBJ1-5; 7 bases map to TRBD1. Unmatched junction bases numbered 6, after V lost 2 bases and J lost 2 bases. Germline V lookup: CDR1 GTSNPN, CDR2 SVGIG (reference sequence). The CDR3 has 15 residues. CDR3 DNA sequence: TGTGCCTGGAGTCCGACAGGGCTGGGCAATCAGCCCCAGCATTTT. Its protein product is CAWSPTGLGNQPQHF.

This sequence joins TRBV6-1 and TRBJ2-1, with D possibly being TRBD2 (6 bases). The germline gives CDR1 MNHNS, CDR2 SASEGT. V was trimmed by 0 bases and J by 7 bases, leaving 10 bases between them. CDR3 length equals 14 residues. CDR3 bases: TGTGCCAGCAGTGAAGCGCGGGAAGTGAATGAGCAGTTCTTC. It encodes CASSEAREVNEQFF.